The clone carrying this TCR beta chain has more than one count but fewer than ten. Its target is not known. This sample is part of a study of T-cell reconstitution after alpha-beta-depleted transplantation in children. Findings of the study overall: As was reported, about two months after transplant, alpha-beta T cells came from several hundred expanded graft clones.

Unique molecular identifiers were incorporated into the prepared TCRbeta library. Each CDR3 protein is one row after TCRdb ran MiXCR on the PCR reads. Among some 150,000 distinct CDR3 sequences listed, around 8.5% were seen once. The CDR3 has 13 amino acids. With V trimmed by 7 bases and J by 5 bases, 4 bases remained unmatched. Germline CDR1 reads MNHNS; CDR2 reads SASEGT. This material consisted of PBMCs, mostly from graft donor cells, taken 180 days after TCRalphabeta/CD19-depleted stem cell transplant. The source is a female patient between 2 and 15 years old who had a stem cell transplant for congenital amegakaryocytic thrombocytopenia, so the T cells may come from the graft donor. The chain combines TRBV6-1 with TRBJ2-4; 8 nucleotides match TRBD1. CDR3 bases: TGTGCCAGCACCCGGGACAGGCAAAACATTCAGTACTTC. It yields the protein CASTRDRQNIQYF.